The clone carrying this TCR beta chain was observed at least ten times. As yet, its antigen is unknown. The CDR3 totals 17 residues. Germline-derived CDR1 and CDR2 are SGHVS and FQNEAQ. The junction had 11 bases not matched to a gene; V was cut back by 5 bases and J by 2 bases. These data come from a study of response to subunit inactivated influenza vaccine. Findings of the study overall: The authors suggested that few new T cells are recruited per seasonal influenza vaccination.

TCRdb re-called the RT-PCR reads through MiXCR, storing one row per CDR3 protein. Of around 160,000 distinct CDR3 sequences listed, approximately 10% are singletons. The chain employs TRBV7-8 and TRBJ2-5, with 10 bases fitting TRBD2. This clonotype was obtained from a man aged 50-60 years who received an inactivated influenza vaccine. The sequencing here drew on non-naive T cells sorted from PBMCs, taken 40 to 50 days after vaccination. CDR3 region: CASSGSPSGRFQETQYF. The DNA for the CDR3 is TGTGCCAGCAGCGGAAGTCCTAGCGGGAGATTTCAAGAGACCCAGTACTTC.